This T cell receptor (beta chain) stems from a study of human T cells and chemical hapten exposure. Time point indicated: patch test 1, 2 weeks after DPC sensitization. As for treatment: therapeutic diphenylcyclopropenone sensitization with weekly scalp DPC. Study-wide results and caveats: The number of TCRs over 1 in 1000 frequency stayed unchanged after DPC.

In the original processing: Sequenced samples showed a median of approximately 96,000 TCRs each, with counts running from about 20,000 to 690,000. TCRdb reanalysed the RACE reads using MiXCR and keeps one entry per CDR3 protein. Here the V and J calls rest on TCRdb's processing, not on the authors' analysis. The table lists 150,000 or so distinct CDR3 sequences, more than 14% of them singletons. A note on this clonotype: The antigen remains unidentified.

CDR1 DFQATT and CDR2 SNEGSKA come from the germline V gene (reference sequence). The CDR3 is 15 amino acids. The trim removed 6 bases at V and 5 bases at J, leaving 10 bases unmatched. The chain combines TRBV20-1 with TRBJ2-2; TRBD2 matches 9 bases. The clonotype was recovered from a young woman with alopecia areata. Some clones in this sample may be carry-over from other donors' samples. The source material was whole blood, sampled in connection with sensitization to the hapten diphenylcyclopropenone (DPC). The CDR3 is CSARKSGRRTGELFF. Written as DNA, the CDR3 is TGCAGTGCAAGAAAGAGCGGGAGGAGGACCGGGGAGCTGTTTTTT.